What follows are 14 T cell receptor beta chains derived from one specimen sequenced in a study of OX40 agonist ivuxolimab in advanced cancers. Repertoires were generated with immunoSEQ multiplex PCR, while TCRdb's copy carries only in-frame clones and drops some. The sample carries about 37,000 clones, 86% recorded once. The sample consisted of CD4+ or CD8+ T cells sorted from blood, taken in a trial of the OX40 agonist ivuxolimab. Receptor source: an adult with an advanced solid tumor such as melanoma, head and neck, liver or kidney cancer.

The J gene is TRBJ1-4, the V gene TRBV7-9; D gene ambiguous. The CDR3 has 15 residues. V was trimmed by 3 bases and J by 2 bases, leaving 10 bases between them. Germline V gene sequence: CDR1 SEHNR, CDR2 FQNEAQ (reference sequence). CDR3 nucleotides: TGTGCCAGCAGCTTTCCGAGAGGGACTAATGAAAAACTGTTTTTT. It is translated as CASSFPRGTNEKLFF.

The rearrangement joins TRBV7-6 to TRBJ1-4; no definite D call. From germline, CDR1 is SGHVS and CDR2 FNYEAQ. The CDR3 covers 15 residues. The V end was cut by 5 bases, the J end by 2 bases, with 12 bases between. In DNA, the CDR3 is TGTGCCAGCAGCCAAGCGGGAGTTACTAATGAAAAACTGTTTTTT. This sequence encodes CASSQAGVTNEKLFF.

This chain's CDR3 is CASSYTTGRREKLFF. The DNA of the CDR3 is TGTGCCAGCAGTTACACAACAGGGAGGCGAGAAAAACTGTTTTTT. The chain employs TRBV6-5 and TRBJ1-4; the D gene is possibly TRBD1 (6 bases). The CDR3 is 15 amino acids. V lost 2 bases to trimming and J lost 8 bases, with 15 bases between them. The germline CDR1 and CDR2 sequences are MNHEY and SVGAGI.

CDR3 DNA: TGTGCCAGCAGCTCCCGACGACAGGGAACGGTTGAAAAACTGTTTTTT. Translating it yields CASSSRRQGTVEKLFF. The chain recombines TRBV5-5 with TRBJ1-4; 7 nucleotides agree with TRBD1. With 3 bases clipped from V and 7 bases from J, the junction kept 12 bases outside the gene matches. The CDR3 runs 16 residues. CDR1 is SGHKS, CDR2 YYEKEE, per germline (reference sequence).

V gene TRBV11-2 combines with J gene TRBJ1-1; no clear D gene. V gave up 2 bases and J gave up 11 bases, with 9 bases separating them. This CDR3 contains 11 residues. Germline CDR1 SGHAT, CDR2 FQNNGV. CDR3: CASSLHKAAFF. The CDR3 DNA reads TGTGCCAGCAGCTTACACAAGGCGGCTTTCTTT.

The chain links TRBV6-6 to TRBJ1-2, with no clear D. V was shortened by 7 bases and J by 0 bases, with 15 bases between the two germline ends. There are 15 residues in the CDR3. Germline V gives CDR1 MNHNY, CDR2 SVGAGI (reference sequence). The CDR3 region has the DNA TGTGCCAGCACCCTTAGGCAGGAGACTAACTATGGCTACACCTTC. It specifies CASTLRQETNYGYTF.

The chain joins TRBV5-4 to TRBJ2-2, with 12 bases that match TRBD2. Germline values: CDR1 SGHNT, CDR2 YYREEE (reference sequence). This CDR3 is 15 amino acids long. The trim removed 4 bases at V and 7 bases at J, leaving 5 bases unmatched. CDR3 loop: CASSRTSGVVGELFF. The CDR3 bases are TGTGCCAGCAGCCGGACTAGCGGGGTGGTCGGGGAGCTGTTTTTT.

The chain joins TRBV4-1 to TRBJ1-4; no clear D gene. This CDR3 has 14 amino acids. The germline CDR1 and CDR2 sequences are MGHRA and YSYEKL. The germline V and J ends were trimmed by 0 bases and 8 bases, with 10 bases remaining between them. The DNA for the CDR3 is TGCGCCAGCAGCCAAGATGGGAAACGAGAAAAACTGTTTTTT. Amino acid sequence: CASSQDGKREKLFF.

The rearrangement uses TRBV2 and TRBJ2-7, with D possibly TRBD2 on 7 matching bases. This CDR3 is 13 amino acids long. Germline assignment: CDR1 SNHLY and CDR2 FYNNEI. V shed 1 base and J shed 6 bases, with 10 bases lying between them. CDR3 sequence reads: CASSEEGGGEQYF. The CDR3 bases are TGTGCCAGCAGTGAAGAGGGAGGGGGCGAGCAGTACTTC.

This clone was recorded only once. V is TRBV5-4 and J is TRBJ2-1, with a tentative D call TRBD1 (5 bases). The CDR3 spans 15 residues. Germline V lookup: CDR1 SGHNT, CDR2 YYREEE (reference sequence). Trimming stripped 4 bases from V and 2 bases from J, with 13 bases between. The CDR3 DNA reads TGTGCCAGCAGCCAAGACAGCTCACCCTACAATGAGCAGTTCTTC. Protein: CASSQDSSPYNEQFF. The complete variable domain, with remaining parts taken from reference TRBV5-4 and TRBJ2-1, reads ETGVTQSPTHLIKTRGQQVTLRCSSQSGHNTVSWYQQALGQGPQFIFQYYREEENGRGNFPPRFSGLQFPNYSSELNVNALELDDSALYLCASSQDSSPYNEQFFGPGTRLTVL.

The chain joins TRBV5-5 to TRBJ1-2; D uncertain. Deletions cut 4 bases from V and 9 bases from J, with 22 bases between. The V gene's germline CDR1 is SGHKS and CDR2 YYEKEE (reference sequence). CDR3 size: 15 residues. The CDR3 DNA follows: TGTGCCAGCAGCCGAAGGACTCTGGGCGTGGATCGCTACACCTTC. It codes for CASSRRTLGVDRYTF.

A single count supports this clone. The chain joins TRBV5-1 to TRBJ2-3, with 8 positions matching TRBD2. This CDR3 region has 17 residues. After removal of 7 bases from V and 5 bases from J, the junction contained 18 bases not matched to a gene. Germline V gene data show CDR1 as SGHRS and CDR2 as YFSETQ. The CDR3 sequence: CASSLGVAGPRGDTQYF. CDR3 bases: TGCGCCAGCTCCCTCGGAGTAGCGGGGCCCCGGGGAGATACGCAGTATTTT.

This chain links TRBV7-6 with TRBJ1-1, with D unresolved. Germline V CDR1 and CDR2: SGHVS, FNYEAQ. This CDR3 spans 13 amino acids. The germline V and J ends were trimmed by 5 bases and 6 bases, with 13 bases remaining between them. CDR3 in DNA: TGTGCCAGCAGCCTCGACTGGCGGGCTGAAGCTTTCTTT. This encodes CASSLDWRAEAFF.

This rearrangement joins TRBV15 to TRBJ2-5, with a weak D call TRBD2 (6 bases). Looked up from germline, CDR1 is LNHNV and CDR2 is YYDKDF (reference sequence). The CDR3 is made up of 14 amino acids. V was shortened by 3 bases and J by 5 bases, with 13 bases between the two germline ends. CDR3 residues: CATSSGGNGETQYF. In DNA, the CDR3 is TGTGCCACCAGCAGCGGGGGAAACGGGGAGACCCAGTACTTC.